This T cell receptor (beta chain) was captured by sequencing in a study of blood T cell repertoires in COVID-19. Across the study: The study drew acute and convalescent COVID-19 samples from the United States, Italy and Spain. Sample material is recorded as cDNA or gDNA derived from T cells, B-cell-depleted T cells, or PBMCs.

In the study's own analysis: The assay estimated nucleated cells by amplifying reference gene primers. Measured with immunoSEQ multiplex PCR; TCRdb has only the in-frame clones, and not every one. That table gives V, J and clone size, and the DNA gave D and trimming. Among about 160,000 clones listed, roughly nine tenths were seen once. This CDR3 has 12 residues. After removal of 6 bases from V and 7 bases from J, the junction contained 3 bases not matched to a gene. Germline-derived CDR1 and CDR2 are SNHLY and FYNNEI. This TCR came from a woman in her fifties or sixties with active or convalescent COVID-19. This sequence joins TRBV2 and TRBJ1-5; TRBD1 matches at 7 bases. The sequenced sample was peripheral blood. The CDR3 coding sequence is TGTGCCAGCAGCGCACAGGGGCAGCCCCAGCATTTT. Its protein product is CASSAQGQPQHF.